This TCR beta chain is drawn from a study of T cells in Graves' hyperthyroidism and ophthalmopathy. Researchers amplified the TCR beta CDR3 regions from RNA transcripts. RT-PCR in the first round (using the HTBI primer set) targeted the TCR CDR3. From the multiplex PCR reads, TCRdb called clonotypes with MiXCR, one entry per CDR3 protein. The profile shows under 750,000 distinct CDR3 sequences, over 15% of them singletons. The ends lost 6 bases at V and 1 base at J; junction bases unmatched: 14. Germline loops: CDR1 MNHNS, CDR2 SASEGT. The CDR3 runs 17 residues. This receptor was identified in a woman between 45 and 65 years old with Graves' hyperthyroidism that later progressed to Graves' ophthalmopathy. Sequenced material: blood. The rearrangement links TRBV6-1 to TRBJ1-2; 7 bases agree with TRBD1. CDR3 bases: TGTGCCAGCAGCCTGAGGGGGCCTTCTCCTCTTAACTATGGCTACACCTTC. Translated, it gives CASSLRGPSPLNYGYTF.